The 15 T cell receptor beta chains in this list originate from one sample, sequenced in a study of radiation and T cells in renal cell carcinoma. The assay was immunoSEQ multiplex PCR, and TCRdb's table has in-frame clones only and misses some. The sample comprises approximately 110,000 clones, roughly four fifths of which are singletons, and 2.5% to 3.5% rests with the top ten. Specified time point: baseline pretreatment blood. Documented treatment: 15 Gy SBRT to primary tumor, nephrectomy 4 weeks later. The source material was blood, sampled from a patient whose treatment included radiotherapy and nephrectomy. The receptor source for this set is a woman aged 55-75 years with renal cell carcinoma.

CDR3 region: CASSYSGDLAYEQYF. In nucleotides, the CDR3 is TGTGCCAGCAGTTACTCCGGGGACTTGGCCTACGAGCAGTACTTC. V is TRBV6-5 and J is TRBJ2-7; possible D gene TRBD2, 6 bases. Germline V gene sequence: CDR1 MNHEY, CDR2 SVGAGI. The CDR3 length is 15 residues. V was cut by 0 bases and J by 2 bases, with 11 bases left in between.

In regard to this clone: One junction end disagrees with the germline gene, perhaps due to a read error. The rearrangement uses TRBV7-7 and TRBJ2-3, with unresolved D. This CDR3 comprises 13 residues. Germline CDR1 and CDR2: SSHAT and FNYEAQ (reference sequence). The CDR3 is CASSPASTDTQYF. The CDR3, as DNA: TGTGCTAGCAGCCCCGCATCGACAGATACGCAGTATTTT.

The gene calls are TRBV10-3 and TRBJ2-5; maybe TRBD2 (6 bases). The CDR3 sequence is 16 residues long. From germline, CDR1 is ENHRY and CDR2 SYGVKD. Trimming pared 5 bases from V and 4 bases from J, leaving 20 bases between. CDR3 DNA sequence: TGTGCCATCAGTCCCGTAGGGGCGGGGAAGGGAGAGACCCAGTACTTC. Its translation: CAISPVGAGKGETQYF.

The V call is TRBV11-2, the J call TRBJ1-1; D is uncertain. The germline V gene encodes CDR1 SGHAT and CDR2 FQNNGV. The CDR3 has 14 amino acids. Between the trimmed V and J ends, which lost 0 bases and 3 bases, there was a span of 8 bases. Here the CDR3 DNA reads TGTGCCAGCAGCTTAGATCTTGGCTACACTGAAGCTTTCTTT. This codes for CASSLDLGYTEAFF.

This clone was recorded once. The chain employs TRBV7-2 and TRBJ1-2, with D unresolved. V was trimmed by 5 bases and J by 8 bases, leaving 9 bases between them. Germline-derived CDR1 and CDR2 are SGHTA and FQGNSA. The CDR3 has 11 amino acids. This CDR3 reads CASSPGVGYTF. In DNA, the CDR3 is TGTGCCAGCAGCCCGGGAGTAGGCTACACCTTC.

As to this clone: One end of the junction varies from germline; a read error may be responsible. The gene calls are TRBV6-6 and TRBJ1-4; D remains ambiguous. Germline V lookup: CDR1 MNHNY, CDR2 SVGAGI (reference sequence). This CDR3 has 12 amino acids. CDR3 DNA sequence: TGTGCCAGCAGTTACCCAAATGAAAAGCTGTTTTTT. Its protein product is CASSYPNEKLFF.

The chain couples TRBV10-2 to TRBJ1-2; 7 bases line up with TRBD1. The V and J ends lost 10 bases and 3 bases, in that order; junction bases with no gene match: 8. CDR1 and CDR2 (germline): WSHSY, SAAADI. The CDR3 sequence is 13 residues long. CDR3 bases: TGCGCCACCTCACGACAGGGTTACTATGGCTACACCTTC. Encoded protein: CATSRQGYYGYTF.

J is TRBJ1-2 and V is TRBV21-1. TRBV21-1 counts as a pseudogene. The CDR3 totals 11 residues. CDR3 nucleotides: TGTGCCAGCAGCAAAGTAGATGGCTACACCTTC. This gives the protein CASSKVDGYTF.

The CDR3 loop is CASRNAGPTDTQYF. The CDR3 nucleotides read TGCGCCAGCAGGAACGCAGGGCCCACAGATACGCAGTATTTT. The chain combines TRBV5-1 with TRBJ2-3, with D possibly matching TRBD1 (5 bases). In germline, CDR1 is SGHRS, CDR2 YFSETQ. The V end was cut by 5 bases, the J end by 2 bases, with 12 bases between. The CDR3 has 14 amino acids.

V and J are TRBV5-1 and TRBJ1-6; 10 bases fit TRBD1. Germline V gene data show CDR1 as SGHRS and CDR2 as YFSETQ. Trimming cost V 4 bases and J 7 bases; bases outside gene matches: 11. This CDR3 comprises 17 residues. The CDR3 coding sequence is TGCGCCAGCAGCCAATCATCCCCGGGACAGGGGAATTCACCCCTCCACTTT. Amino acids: CASSQSSPGQGNSPLHF.

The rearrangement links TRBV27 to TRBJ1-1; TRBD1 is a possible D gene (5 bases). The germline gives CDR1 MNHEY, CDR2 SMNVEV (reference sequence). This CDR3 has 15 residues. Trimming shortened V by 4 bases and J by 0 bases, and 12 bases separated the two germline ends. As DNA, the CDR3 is TGTGCCAGCAGTTCCGCCGGGGACGTGAACACTGAAGCTTTCTTT. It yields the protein CASSSAGDVNTEAFF.

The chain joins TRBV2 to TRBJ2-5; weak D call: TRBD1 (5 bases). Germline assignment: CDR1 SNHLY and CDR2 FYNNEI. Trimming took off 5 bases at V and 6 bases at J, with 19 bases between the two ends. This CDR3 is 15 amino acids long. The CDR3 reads CASSLFRQGVKTQYF. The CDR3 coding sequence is TGTGCCAGCAGTCTATTTCGGCAGGGTGTCAAGACCCAGTACTTC.

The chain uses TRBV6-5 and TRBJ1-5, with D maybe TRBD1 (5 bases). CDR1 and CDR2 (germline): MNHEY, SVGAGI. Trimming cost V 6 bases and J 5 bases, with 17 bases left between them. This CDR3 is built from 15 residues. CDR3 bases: TGTGCCAGCAGCCCGACAGCGGCTTCTTATCAGCCCCAGCATTTT. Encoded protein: CASSPTAASYQPQHF.

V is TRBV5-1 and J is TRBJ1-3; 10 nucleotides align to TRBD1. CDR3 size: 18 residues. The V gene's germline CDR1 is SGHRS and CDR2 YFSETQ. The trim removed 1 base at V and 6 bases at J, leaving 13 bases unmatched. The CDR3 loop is CASSLTGTGASLENTIYF. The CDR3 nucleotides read TGCGCCAGCAGCTTGACAGGGACAGGGGCCTCTCTGGAAAACACCATATATTTT.

The CDR3 protein is CASSWNKNTEAFF. CDR3 bases: TGCGCCAGCAGTTGGAATAAGAACACTGAAGCTTTCTTT. The chain couples TRBV10-1 to TRBJ1-1, with D hard to call. CDR1 is WNHNN and CDR2 is SYGVQD in the germline V gene (reference sequence). V was shortened by 5 bases and J by 1 base, with 8 bases between the two germline ends. This CDR3 contains 13 residues.